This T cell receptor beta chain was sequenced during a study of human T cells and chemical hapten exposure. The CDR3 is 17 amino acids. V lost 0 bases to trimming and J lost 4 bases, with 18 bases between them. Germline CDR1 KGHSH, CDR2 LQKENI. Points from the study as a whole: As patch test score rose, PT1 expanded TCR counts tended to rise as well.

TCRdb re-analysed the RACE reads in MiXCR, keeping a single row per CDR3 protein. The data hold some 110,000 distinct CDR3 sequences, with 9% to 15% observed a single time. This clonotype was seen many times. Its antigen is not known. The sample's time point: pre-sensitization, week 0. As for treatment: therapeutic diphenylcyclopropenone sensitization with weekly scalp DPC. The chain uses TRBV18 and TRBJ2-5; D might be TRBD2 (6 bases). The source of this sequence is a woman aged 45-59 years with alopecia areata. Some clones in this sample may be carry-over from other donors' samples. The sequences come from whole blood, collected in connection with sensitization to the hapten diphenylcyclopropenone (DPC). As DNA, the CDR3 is TGTGCCAGCTCACCACCGCGGGGACCCCGCCAGGGAGAGACCCAGTACTTC. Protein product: CASSPPRGPRQGETQYF.